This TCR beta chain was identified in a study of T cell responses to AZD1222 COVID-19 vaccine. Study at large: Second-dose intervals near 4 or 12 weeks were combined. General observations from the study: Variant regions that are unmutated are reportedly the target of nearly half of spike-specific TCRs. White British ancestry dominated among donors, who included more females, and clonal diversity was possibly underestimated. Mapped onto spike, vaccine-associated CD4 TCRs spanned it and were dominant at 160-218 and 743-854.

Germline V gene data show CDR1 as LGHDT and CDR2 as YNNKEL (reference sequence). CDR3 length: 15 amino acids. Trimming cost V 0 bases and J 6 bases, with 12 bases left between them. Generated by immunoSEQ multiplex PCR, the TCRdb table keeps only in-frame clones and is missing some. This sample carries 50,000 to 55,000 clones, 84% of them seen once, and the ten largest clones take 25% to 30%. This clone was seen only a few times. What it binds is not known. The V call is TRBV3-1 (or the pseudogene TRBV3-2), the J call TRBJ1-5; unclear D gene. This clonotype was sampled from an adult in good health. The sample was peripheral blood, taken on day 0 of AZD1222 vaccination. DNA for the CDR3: TGTGCCAGCAGCCAAGATGCGGCCTGGGGTCAGCCCCAGCATTTT. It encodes CASSQDAAWGQPQHF.